The following is a TCR beta chain sequence with its context. The sample is drawn from a study of blood T cell repertoires in COVID-19. About the study: The United States, Italy and Spain provided the acute and convalescent COVID-19 samples. The cDNA or gDNA used as material had been derived from T cells, B-cell-depleted T cells, or PBMCs.

Per the germline V gene, CDR1 is MGHRA and CDR2 is YSYEKL. V lost 5 bases to trimming and J lost 6 bases; unmatched junction nucleotides: 5. This CDR3 contains 14 residues. Original processing notes: Amplification of reference gene primers was used by the study to estimate nucleated cell counts. The assay was immunoSEQ multiplex PCR, and TCRdb's table has in-frame clones only and misses some. V, J and clone size are those of that table, while D and trimming were read from the DNA. The sample consists of approximately 300,000 clones, around 89% of them appearing once. V and J are TRBV4-1 and TRBJ2-3; TRBD2 agrees at 10 bases. The specimen was peripheral blood. This TCR came from a woman aged 45-60 years with active or convalescent COVID-19. This CDR3 reads CASSASGGRDTQYF. CDR3 in DNA: TGCGCCAGCAGCGCTAGCGGGGGCCGGGATACGCAGTATTTT.